Each of the 23 T cell receptor beta chains below was sequenced from the same sample in a study of vaccination and CD4 T cells after COVID-19. These TCRs' antigens remain unknown. Treatment indicated: roughly 11-day PBMC culture with coronavirus spike peptide pools or control peptides (ViraFEST assay). Scientists ran DNA taken from cultured CD4+ T cells through the Oncomine TCR Beta short-read assay for sequencing. TCRdb re-called the PCR reads through MiXCR, storing one row per CDR3 protein. The sample holds 20,000 to 25,000 distinct CDR3 sequences, 55% to 70% seen once. This sample comprised CD4+ T cells from blood, cultured in vitro, obtained after SARS-CoV-2 vaccination. All receptors derive from a human donor who received a COVID-19 vaccine.

This clonotype was picked up a small number of times. The chain links TRBV10-1 to TRBJ1-2; 7 nucleotides align to TRBD1. This CDR3 has 13 amino acids. CDR1 and CDR2 (germline): WNHNN, SYGVQD (reference sequence). The V and J ends lost 3 bases and 4 bases, in that order; junction bases with no gene match: 2. CDR3 sequence: CASSDGTVYGYTF. The DNA for the CDR3 is TGCGCCAGCAGTGACGGGACAGTCTATGGCTACACCTTC.

This rearrangement joins TRBV6-1 to TRBJ2-7, with D perhaps matching TRBD2 (6 bases). Germline V lookup: CDR1 MNHNS, CDR2 SASEGT. Trimming left V 5 bases short and J 7 bases short, with 15 bases between. The CDR3 extends over 13 amino acids. CDR3 loop: CASSPYSSGEQYF. In DNA form, the CDR3 reads TGTGCCAGCAGTCCCTATTCGAGCGGGGAGCAGTACTTC.

The J gene is TRBJ2-4, the V gene TRBV7-3; 9 bases fit TRBD1. Germline V CDR1 and CDR2: SGHTA, FQGTGA. With 5 bases clipped from V and 10 bases from J, the junction kept 6 bases outside the gene matches. The CDR3 covers 13 residues. The CDR3 nucleotides are TGTGCCAGCAGCCCCCAGACAGGGGGGATTCAGTACTTC. Translated, it gives CASSPQTGGIQYF.

The J gene is TRBJ1-1, the V gene TRBV6-1; 8 bases are shared with TRBD1. The germline CDR1 and CDR2 sequences are MNHNS and SASEGT. The CDR3 contains 14 residues. Trimming removed 5 bases from V and 6 bases from J; junction bases left unmatched: 8. For the CDR3, the DNA is TGTGCCAGCAGTCGGACAGGGACGGGCGCTGAAGCTTTCTTT. It is translated as CASSRTGTGAEAFF.

This chain uses TRBV7-2 with TRBJ2-3; 7 nucleotides line up with TRBD1. The CDR3 has 15 residues. J lost 4 bases, V lost 7 bases, and 11 bases had no gene match. Germline V CDR1 and CDR2: SGHTA, FQGNSA. In DNA form, the CDR3 reads TGTGCCAGCACCAGGGACAGTGCCGTCGCAGATACGCAGTATTTT. Translated, it gives CASTRDSAVADTQYF. The full variable domain, with the rest looked up from reference TRBV7-2 and TRBJ2-3, is GAGVSQSPSNKVTEKGKDVELRCDPISGHTALYWYRQSLGQGLEFLIYFQGNSAPDKSGLPSDRFSAERTGGSVSTLTIQRTQQEDSAVYLCASTRDSAVADTQYFGPGTRLTVL.

This clonotype showed up just a few times. The chain is built from TRBV11-3 and TRBJ1-6, with D hard to call. Trimming pared 6 bases from V and 6 bases from J, leaving 9 bases between. From germline, CDR1 is SGHNT and CDR2 YENEEA. CDR3 length: 13 residues. In nucleotides, the CDR3 is TGTGCCAGCAGGCGGACGGGTAATTCACCCCTCCACTTT. This sequence encodes CASRRTGNSPLHF.

The rearrangement uses TRBV2 and TRBJ1-5; D possibly corresponds to TRBD1 (6 bases). Per germline, CDR1 SNHLY and CDR2 FYNNEI. This CDR3 is built from 17 residues. Trimming removed 3 bases from V and 2 bases from J, with 17 bases in between. The CDR3 DNA reads as TGTGCCAGCAGTGAGGGGCGTGGGGGCTGGGGCAATCAGCCCCAGCATTTT. Translation: CASSEGRGGWGNQPQHF.

J is TRBJ2-2 and V is TRBV28; D may be TRBD1 (6 bases). The CDR3 sequence is 18 residues long. CDR1 and CDR2 (germline): MDHEN, SYDVKM. V lost 4 bases, J lost 1 base, and 19 bases lay in between. The chain's CDR3 is CASSSPRTWTENTGELFF. In DNA, the CDR3 is TGTGCCAGCAGTTCCCCGCGGACATGGACAGAGAACACCGGGGAGCTGTTTTTT.

This clonotype was counted between two and nine times. CDR3: CASSLSFPDRGRSYEQYF. CDR3 sequence (DNA): TGTGCCAGCAGTTTATCTTTCCCGGACAGGGGGCGATCCTACGAGCAGTACTTC. The chain couples TRBV27 to TRBJ2-7, with 11 bases identical to TRBD1. Unmatched junction bases numbered 8, after V lost 0 bases and J lost 1 base. This CDR3 contains 18 residues. CDR1 is MNHEY, CDR2 SMNVEV, per germline (reference sequence).

This clonotype came up once. V gene TRBV15 combines with J gene TRBJ2-3; the match to TRBD2 covers 8 bases. This CDR3 spans 15 amino acids. Germline V gene data show CDR1 as LNHNV and CDR2 as YYDKDF (reference sequence). V gave up 5 bases and J gave up 4 bases; unmatched junction bases: 8. The CDR3 loop reads CATSVRGDGADTQYF. CDR3 nucleotide sequence: TGTGCCACCAGCGTGCGGGGGGATGGGGCAGATACGCAGTATTTT. Full variable domain (outside the CDR3, taken from reference TRBV15 and TRBJ2-3): DAMVIQNPRYQVTQFGKPVTLSCSQTLNHNVMYWYQQKSSQAPKLLFHYYDKDFNNEADTPDNFQSRRPNTSFCFLDIRSPGLGDTAMYLCATSVRGDGADTQYFGPGTRLTVL.

Of note for this clonotype: The junction shows a germline mismatch at one end, possibly a read error. The V and J genes are TRBV19 and TRBJ1-2, with D uncertain. The CDR3 spans 14 residues. Germline values: CDR1 LNHDA, CDR2 SQIVND (reference sequence). CDR3 region: CASSTPGWSYGYTF. The CDR3 DNA reads TGTGCCAGCAGTACACCAGGTTGGAGCTATGGCTACACCTTC.

CDR3 bases: TGTGCTAGTGGTTCCCGTGAGGGGATCTATGGCTACACCTTC. Amino acids: CASGSREGIYGYTF. The rearrangement links TRBV12-5 to TRBJ1-2; a possible D gene is TRBD1 (5 bases). Per the germline V gene, CDR1 is LGHNT and CDR2 is FRNRAP. The CDR3 contains 14 residues. Trimming took 4 bases from V and 4 from J, leaving 13 bases between them.

This clonotype came up a few times. The V and J genes are TRBV12-3 or TRBV12-4 and TRBJ2-2, with D possibly TRBD2 on 6 matching bases. The V end was cut by 8 bases, the J end by 6 bases, with 16 bases between. The CDR3 length is 14 residues. The DNA for the CDR3 is TGTGCCAGCCGGAAGGAGGGTAACGCCGGGGAGCTGTTTTTT. Protein: CASRKEGNAGELFF.

This clonotype has only a few counts. The V and J genes are TRBV19 and TRBJ1-1, with 9 bases aligning to TRBD1. CDR3 length: 14 amino acids. Germline V gene lookup returns CDR1 LNHDA and CDR2 SQIVND (reference sequence). Unmatched junction bases numbered 13, after V lost 6 bases and J lost 11 bases. CDR3 in DNA: TGTGCCAGTAGAGCTACCGACAGGGGGGAGTCGGCTTTCTTT. It is translated as CASRATDRGESAFF.

The chain couples TRBV7-9 to TRBJ2-3, with 10 bases that match TRBD1. The CDR3 length is 17 residues. The germline CDR1 and CDR2 sequences are SEHNR and FQNEAQ (reference sequence). The V and J ends lost 5 bases and 1 base, in that order; junction bases with no gene match: 9. CDR3: CASSRLGQGFGTDTQYF. The CDR3 DNA reads TGTGCCAGCAGCCGGTTGGGACAGGGGTTTGGCACAGATACGCAGTATTTT.

This clonotype was detected once. V usage is TRBV7-2 and J usage is TRBJ1-2; TRBD1 matches 7 bases. Germline V gene data show CDR1 as SGHTA and CDR2 as FQGNSA. V dropped 5 bases and J dropped 3; count of bases not matched to a gene: 6. The CDR3 runs to 14 residues. The CDR3 DNA reads as TGTGCCAGCAGCCAACAGGGGTTTTACTATGGCTACACCTTC. Translating it yields CASSQQGFYYGYTF.

The J gene is TRBJ2-3, the V gene TRBV6-1, with 8 positions matching TRBD1. Per the germline V gene, CDR1 is MNHNS and CDR2 is SASEGT. V lost 5 bases to trimming and J lost 4 bases; unmatched junction nucleotides: 5. The CDR3 contains 14 residues. The CDR3 here is CASSLTGEPDTQYF. For the CDR3, the DNA is TGTGCCAGCAGTCTGACAGGGGAGCCAGATACGCAGTATTTT.

The rearrangement links TRBV6-5 to TRBJ1-6; D call uncertain. Germline-derived CDR1 and CDR2 are MNHEY and SVGAGI. V shed 3 bases and J shed 6 bases, with 12 bases lying between them. The CDR3 has 15 amino acids. In nucleotides, the CDR3 is TGTGCCAGCAGTTATGCGCCTGGGCGTAATTCACCCCTCCACTTT. Translation gives CASSYAPGRNSPLHF.

V and J are TRBV7-2 and TRBJ1-2, with D unclear. Per germline, CDR1 SGHTA and CDR2 FQGNSA. The CDR3 sequence is 12 residues long. The germline V and J ends were trimmed by 3 bases and 4 bases, with 6 bases remaining between them. The chain's CDR3 is CASSFASYGYTF. Written as DNA, the CDR3 is TGTGCCAGCAGCTTTGCCTCCTATGGCTACACCTTC.

The V and J genes are TRBV6-1 and TRBJ1-2; weak D call: TRBD1 (6 bases). The V gene lost 1 base and the J gene lost 7 bases, with 13 bases spanning the gap. Germline V gives CDR1 MNHNS, CDR2 SASEGT. The CDR3 spans 14 residues. For the CDR3, the DNA is TGTGCCAGCAGTGAAGAGTTGCTCAGGGGTGGCTACACCTTC. Its translation is CASSEELLRGGYTF.

This clonotype was detected only a few times. This chain uses TRBV27 with TRBJ1-5; 8 nucleotides align to TRBD1. This CDR3 has 15 residues. The V gene's germline CDR1 is MNHEY and CDR2 SMNVEV (reference sequence). With V trimmed by 6 bases and J by 6 bases, 10 bases remained unmatched. The CDR3, as DNA: TGTGCCAGCAGACTTTCAATGACAGGGGCTCAGCCCCAGCATTTT. Its translation: CASRLSMTGAQPQHF.

The CDR3 DNA reads as TGTGCCAGCAGGGAGGGACATTTCGGCACCGGGGAGCTGTTTTTT. Translation: CASREGHFGTGELFF. The chain joins TRBV12-3 or TRBV12-4 to TRBJ2-2; D is tentatively TRBD1 or TRBD2 (6 bases each). The V end lost 6 bases, the J end lost 4 bases, and 15 bases lay between the germline ends. The CDR3 is 15 amino acids.

Only a few counts were recorded for this clonotype. The genes are TRBV7-3 and TRBJ2-2; D remains unclear. This CDR3 contains 14 residues. Trimming pared 1 base from V and 8 bases from J, leaving 11 bases between. CDR1 is SGHTA and CDR2 is FQGTGA in the germline V gene. DNA for the CDR3: TGTGCCAGCAGCTTAATCAGGAGTAAGGGGGAGCTGTTTTTT. Amino acid sequence: CASSLIRSKGELFF.